This T cell receptor beta chain was captured by sequencing in a study of cytomegalovirus exposure and HLA in healthy donors. The CDR3 consists of 14 residues. J was trimmed by 3 bases and V by 4 bases; bases with no gene match: 7. Germline V CDR1 and CDR2: SGHRS, YFSETQ. The PCR employed 60 Vbeta primers together with 13 Jbeta primers. Using immunoSEQ multiplex PCR, the repertoire was profiled, and TCRdb retains in-frame clones only, with some absent. This table holds fewer than 200,000 clones, approximately 82% found once. What was sequenced was PBMCs. This chain links TRBV5-1 with TRBJ2-7; 7 bases line up with TRBD2. This TCR came from a male donor in good health and CMV-seronegative. CDR3: CASSPGTTFYEQYF. The CDR3 DNA reads as TGCGCCAGCAGCCCCGGGACTACCTTCTACGAGCAGTACTTC. Based on the CDR3 plus reference TRBV5-1 and TRBJ2-7, the full variable domain is KAGVTQTPRYLIKTRGQQVTLSCSPISGHRSVSWYQQTPGQGLQFLFEYFSETQRNKGNFPGRFSGRQFSNSRSEMNVSTLELGDSALYLCASSPGTTFYEQYFGPGTRLTVT.